The clone carrying this T cell receptor beta chain was observed many times. The antigen remains unidentified. Transcripts of RNA were the source for amplifying TCR beta CDR3 regions. RT-PCR in the first round used HTBI primers; a second-round multiplex PCR followed. MiXCR, applied by TCRdb to the multiplex PCR reads, yields one record per CDR3 protein. The profile shows about 220,000 distinct CDR3 sequences, 20% to 25% of them singletons. The sample originates from a study of Graves' ophthalmopathy and Graves' hyperthyroidism. General study points: Using a 13-signature model, the authors split ophthalmopathy from stable hyperthyroidism, with roughly 90% sensitivity and approximately 84% specificity.

V lost 5 bases and J lost 3; bases outside the gene matches: 6. CDR3 length: 14 residues. Germline lookup yields CDR1 MNHEY and CDR2 SMNVEV (reference sequence). Moderate-to-severe activity, CAS ≥3, NOSPECS ≥4 and a duration under 3 months were seen in donors with ophthalmopathy. Patients were excluded if they had other autoimmune diseases or uncontrolled infections, and likewise if pregnancy or lactation applied. Orbital computed tomography and thyroid ultrasound, along with TRAb, serum thyroxine and clinical symptoms, underpinned diagnosis. Specimen: peripheral blood. The clonotype originates from a woman between 45 and 60 years old with Graves' ophthalmopathy. The chain is built from TRBV27 and TRBJ1-1; 7 nucleotides agree with TRBD1. The CDR3 nucleotides are TGTGCCAGCAGTCTTGACAGGGAACACACTGAAGCTTTCTTT. Protein sequence: CASSLDREHTEAFF.